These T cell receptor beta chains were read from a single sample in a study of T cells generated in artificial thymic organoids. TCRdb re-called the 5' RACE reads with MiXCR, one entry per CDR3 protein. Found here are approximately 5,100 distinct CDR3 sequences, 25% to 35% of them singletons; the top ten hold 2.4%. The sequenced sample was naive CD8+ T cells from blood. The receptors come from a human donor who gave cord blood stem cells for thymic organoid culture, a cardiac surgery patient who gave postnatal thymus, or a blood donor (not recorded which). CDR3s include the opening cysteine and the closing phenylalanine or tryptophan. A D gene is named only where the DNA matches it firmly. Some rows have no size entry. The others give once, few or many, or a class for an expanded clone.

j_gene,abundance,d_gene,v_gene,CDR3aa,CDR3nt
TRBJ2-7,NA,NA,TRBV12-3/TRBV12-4,CASSFAGAYEQYF,TGTGCCAGCAGTTTCGCAGGAGCCTACGAGCAGTACTTC
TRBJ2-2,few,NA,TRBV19,CASSIAGVITGELFF,TGTGCCAGTAGTATAGCCGGGGTCATCACCGGGGAGCTGTTTTTT
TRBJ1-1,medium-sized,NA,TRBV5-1,CASSVRDPLTDTEAFF,TGCGCCAGCAGCGTAAGGGACCCCTTAACGGACACTGAAGCTTTCTTT
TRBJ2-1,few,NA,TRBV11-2,CASSLGTNEQFF,TGTGCCAGCAGCTTAGGGACTAATGAGCAGTTCTTC
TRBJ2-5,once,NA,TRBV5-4,CVSSSLGSGETQYF,TGTGTCAGCAGCTCTCTGGGCAGCGGAGAGACCCAGTACTTC
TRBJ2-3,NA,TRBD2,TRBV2,CAGSDPSSGSTDTQYF,TGTGCCGGCAGTGACCCGAGTAGCGGGAGCACAGATACGCAGTATTTT
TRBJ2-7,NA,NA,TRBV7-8,CASSLVPVGLGYEQYF,TGTGCCAGCAGCTTAGTCCCCGTAGGGTTGGGCTACGAGCAGTACTTC
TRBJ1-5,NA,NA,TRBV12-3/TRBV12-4,CASSQRSPNQPQHF,TGTGCCAGCAGTCAAAGGTCCCCAAATCAGCCCCAGCATTTT
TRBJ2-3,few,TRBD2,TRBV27,CASTRGGRTDTQYF,TGTGCCAGCACCCGGGGGGGCCGTACAGATACGCAGTATTTT
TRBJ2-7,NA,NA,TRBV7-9,CASSLRGYEQYF,TGTGCCAGCAGCCTCAGGGGCTACGAGCAGTACTTC
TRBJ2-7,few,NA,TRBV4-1,CASSRVGPSGEQYF,TGCGCCAGCAGCCGAGTAGGACCCTCGGGCGAGCAGTACTTC
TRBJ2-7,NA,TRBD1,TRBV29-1,CSVLDRGYSYEQYF,TGCAGCGTTCTGGACAGGGGGTACTCCTACGAGCAGTACTTC
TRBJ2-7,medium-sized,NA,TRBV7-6,CASSLTATYEQYF,TGTGCCAGCAGCTTGACAGCAACCTACGAGCAGTACTTC
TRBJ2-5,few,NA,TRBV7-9,CASSVPSGQETQYF,TGTGCCAGCAGCGTACCCAGTGGCCAAGAGACCCAGTACTTC
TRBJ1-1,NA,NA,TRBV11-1,CASSYLGGAAEAFF,TGTGCCAGCAGCTACCTTGGGGGGGCCGCTGAAGCTTTCTTT
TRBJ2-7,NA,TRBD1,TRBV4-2,CASSQGDSRAYEQYF,TGTGCCAGCAGCCAAGGGGACAGCCGTGCCTACGAGCAGTACTTC
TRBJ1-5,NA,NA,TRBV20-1,CSARDREGNSNQPQHF,TGCAGTGCTAGAGACAGGGAGGGAAATAGCAATCAGCCCCAGCATTTT
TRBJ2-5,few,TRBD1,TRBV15,CATSRSRQGAEETQYF,TGTGCCACCAGCAGATCCCGACAGGGGGCCGAAGAGACCCAGTACTTC
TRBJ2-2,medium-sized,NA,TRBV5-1,CASSLVRDHTGELFF,TGCGCCAGCAGCTTGGTCAGGGATCACACCGGGGAGCTGTTTTTT
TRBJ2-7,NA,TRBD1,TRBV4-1,CASSQGQGAYEQYF,TGCGCCAGCAGCCAAGGTCAGGGGGCCTACGAGCAGTACTTC
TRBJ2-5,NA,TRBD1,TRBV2,CASSGLTGGETQYF,TGTGCCAGCAGTGGCCTGACAGGGGGGGAGACCCAGTACTTC
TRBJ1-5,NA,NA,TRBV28,CASSPIGDTDQPQHF,TGTGCCAGCAGTCCGATCGGGGACACCGATCAGCCCCAGCATTTT
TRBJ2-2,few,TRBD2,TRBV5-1,CASSLMSGRFGELFF,TGCGCCAGCAGCTTGATGAGCGGGAGGTTCGGGGAGCTGTTTTTT
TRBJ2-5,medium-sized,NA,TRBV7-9,CASREGVRSETQYF,TGTGCCAGCAGAGAAGGTGTTCGGTCGGAGACCCAGTACTTC
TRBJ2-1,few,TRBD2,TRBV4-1,CASSQRTSGHEQFF,TGCGCCAGCAGCCAGCGGACTAGCGGGCATGAGCAGTTCTTC
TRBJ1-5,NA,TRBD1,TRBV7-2,CASRNPGTGSDQPQHF,TGTGCCAGCAGGAACCCCGGGACAGGGAGCGATCAGCCCCAGCATTTT
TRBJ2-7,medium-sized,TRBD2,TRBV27,CASSPLAGEQYF,TGTGCCAGCAGTCCTCTAGCGGGCGAGCAGTACTTC
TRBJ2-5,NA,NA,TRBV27,CASSLSFGQETQYF,TGTGCCAGCAGTTTATCTTTCGGCCAAGAGACCCAGTACTTC
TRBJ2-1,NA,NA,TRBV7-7,CASSPRGREMIDEQFF,TGTGCTAGCAGCCCTAGGGGTCGGGAGATGATAGATGAGCAGTTCTTC
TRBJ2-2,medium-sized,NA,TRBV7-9,CASSLRTSPGKSGELFF,TGTGCCAGCAGCTTACGCACCTCTCCAGGGAAGTCCGGGGAGCTGTTTTTT
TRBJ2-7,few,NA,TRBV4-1,CASSQDYEQYF,TGCGCCAGCAGCCAAGACTACGAGCAGTACTTC
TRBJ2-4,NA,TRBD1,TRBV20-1,CSARGRTGQKPSGIQYF,TGCAGTGCTAGAGGTCGGACGGGACAGAAGCCCTCGGGCATTCAGTACTTC
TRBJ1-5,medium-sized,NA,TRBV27,CASSFEGQPQHF,TGTGCCAGCAGTTTTGAGGGTCAGCCCCAGCATTTT
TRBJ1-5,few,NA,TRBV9,CASLRGRGGNQPQHF,TGTGCCAGCCTTCGGGGCAGGGGTGGCAATCAGCCCCAGCATTTT
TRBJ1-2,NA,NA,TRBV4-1,CASSQPLAGTNYGYTF,TGCGCCAGCAGCCAACCCCTCGCGGGTACTAACTATGGCTACACCTTC
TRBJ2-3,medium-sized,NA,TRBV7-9,CASSPEEGNTDTQYF,TGTGCCAGCAGCCCTGAGGAGGGGAACACAGATACGCAGTATTTT
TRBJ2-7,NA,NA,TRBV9,CASSAAPGWDPTHEQYF,TGTGCCAGCAGCGCAGCACCCGGTTGGGATCCGACCCACGAGCAGTACTTC
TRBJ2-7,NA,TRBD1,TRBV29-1,CSVEASTRTGNSYEQYF,TGCAGCGTTGAAGCGAGTACTAGGACAGGGAACTCCTACGAGCAGTACTTC
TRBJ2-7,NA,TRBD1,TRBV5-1,CASSLYRGSSYEQYF,TGCGCCAGCAGCTTATACAGGGGGAGCTCCTACGAGCAGTACTTC
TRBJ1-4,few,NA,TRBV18,CASSPPHSGEKLFF,TGTGCCAGCTCACCACCCCACTCCGGGGAAAAACTGTTTTTT
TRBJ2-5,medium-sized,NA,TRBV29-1,CSVEQGFGETQYF,TGCAGCGTTGAACAGGGATTCGGGGAGACCCAGTACTTC
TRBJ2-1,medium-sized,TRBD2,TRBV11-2,CASSSRPAGAYNEQFF,TGTGCCAGCAGCTCCCGCCCGGCGGGAGCCTACAATGAGCAGTTCTTC
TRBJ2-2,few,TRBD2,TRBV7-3,CASSLTAGGHTGELFF,TGTGCCAGCAGCTTAACAGCGGGAGGCCACACCGGGGAGCTGTTTTTT
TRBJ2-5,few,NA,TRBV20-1,CSARDWGDSFEETQYF,TGCAGTGCTAGAGATTGGGGGGACTCCTTCGAAGAGACCCAGTACTTC
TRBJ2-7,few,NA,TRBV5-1,CASSFGTGWNEQYF,TGCGCCAGCAGCTTCGGAACGGGTTGGAACGAGCAGTACTTC
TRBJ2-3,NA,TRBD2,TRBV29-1,CSVEDGGGRTDTQYF,TGCAGCGTTGAAGACGGCGGGGGTCGGACAGATACGCAGTATTTT
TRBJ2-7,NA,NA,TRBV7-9,CASSFTYEQCF,TGTGCCAGCAGTTTCACCTACGAGCAGTGCTTC
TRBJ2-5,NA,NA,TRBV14,CASSQDFRGPETQYF,TGTGCCAGCAGCCAAGATTTTAGGGGCCCAGAGACCCAGTACTTC
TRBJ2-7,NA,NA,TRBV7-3,CASSAWPHYEQYF,TGTGCCAGCAGTGCCTGGCCTCACTACGAGCAGTACTTC
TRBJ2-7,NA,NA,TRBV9,CASSVDMTYEQYF,TGTGCCAGCAGCGTAGATATGACCTACGAGCAGTACTTC
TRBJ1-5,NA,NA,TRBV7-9,CASSLAYDRDMVQPQHF,TGTGCCAGCAGCCTAGCCTACGACCGGGACATGGTACAGCCCCAGCATTTT
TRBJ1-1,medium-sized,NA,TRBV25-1,CASREFKNTEAFF,TGTGCCAGCAGGGAGTTTAAGAACACTGAAGCTTTCTTT
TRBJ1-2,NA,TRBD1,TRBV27,CASSFTGGVVGYTF,TGTGCCAGCAGTTTTACAGGGGGCGTGGTTGGCTACACCTTC